The next 24 T cell receptor beta chains were all read from a single sample in a study of blood T cell repertoires in COVID-19. The repertoire was sequenced with immunoSEQ multiplex PCR; TCRdb's copy has only in-frame clones and lacks some. Of 250,000 to 350,000 clones listed, 85% to 90% are singletons. The sample was peripheral blood. Every receptor here comes from a woman in her twenties or thirties with COVID-19, enrolled during active disease.

The genes are TRBV5-1 and TRBJ2-7, with 8 bases that match TRBD1. CDR1 and CDR2 (germline): SGHRS, YFSETQ. The junction had 14 bases not matched to a gene; V was cut back by 9 bases and J by 0 bases. CDR3 length: 16 amino acids. CDR3 in DNA: TGCGCCAACCAGATGATGGACAGGGAGCCCTCCTACGAGCAGTACTTC. It specifies CANQMMDREPSYEQYF.

The genes are TRBV24-1 and TRBJ2-3, with 11 bases identical to TRBD1. The CDR3 spans 15 residues. Per germline, CDR1 KGHDR and CDR2 SFDVKD. Trimming cost V 4 bases and J 5 bases; bases outside gene matches: 4. Here the CDR3 reads CATSDRGQGGDTQYF. In DNA, the CDR3 is TGTGCCACCAGTGACCGGGGACAGGGGGGAGATACGCAGTATTTT.

The chain employs TRBV4-1 and TRBJ2-5, with D unclear. The CDR3 has 14 residues. Trimming removed 1 base at V and 4 bases at J, with 10 bases between. Germline CDR1 is MGHRA and CDR2 is YSYEKL. The CDR3 spells CASSQGASLETQYF. The CDR3 nucleotides read TGCGCCAGCAGCCAAGGGGCTTCCTTAGAGACCCAGTACTTC.

The V and J genes are TRBV4-2 and TRBJ2-7; TRBD2 might be the D (6 bases). The germline CDR1 and CDR2 sequences are LGHNA and YNFKEQ. The CDR3 totals 13 residues. V was cut by 4 bases and J by 1 base, with 8 bases left in between. The chain's CDR3 is CASSRDWSYEQYF. CDR3 coding DNA: TGTGCCAGCAGCCGGGACTGGTCCTACGAGCAGTACTTC.

The chain joins TRBV7-6 to TRBJ1-4, with a weak D call TRBD1 (6 bases). Germline V gene data show CDR1 as SGHVS and CDR2 as FNYEAQ. The CDR3 is 16 amino acids. V lost 0 bases and J 3 bases, leaving 11 bases between the germline ends. CDR3 in DNA: TGTGCCAGCAGCTTAGCCCCGACAGGAGCTAATGAAAAACTGTTTTTT. Amino acid sequence: CASSLAPTGANEKLFF.

The V and J genes are TRBV5-8 and TRBJ2-7, with 9 bases fitting TRBD1. This CDR3 is 16 amino acids long. With 2 bases clipped from V and 3 bases from J, the junction kept 9 bases outside the gene matches. CDR1 is SGHTS, CDR2 YDEGEE, per germline. CDR3 protein: CASSFKPGQGLYEQYF. DNA of the CDR3: TGTGCCAGCAGCTTTAAGCCGGGACAGGGTCTCTACGAGCAGTACTTC.

This clone was seen a few times. The V and J genes are TRBV5-1 and TRBJ2-5; no definite D call. The CDR3 loop spans 15 amino acids. The germline V gene has CDR1 SGHRS and CDR2 YFSETQ. The V and J ends lost 4 bases and 3 bases respectively, with 16 bases between them. The CDR3 DNA reads as TGCGCCAGCAGCACCTCACTTCGAAAAGAAGAGACCCAGTACTTC. Amino acid sequence: CASSTSLRKEETQYF.

The chain employs TRBV6-5 and TRBJ2-1, with D tentatively TRBD1 (6 bases). CDR1 and CDR2 (germline): MNHEY, SVGAGI. V was trimmed by 2 bases and J by 3 bases, leaving 8 bases between them. This CDR3 comprises 14 residues. The CDR3 region is CASSYGGHYNEQFF. The CDR3 DNA is TGTGCCAGCAGTTACGGGGGACACTACAATGAGCAGTTCTTC.

A word on this clone: The junction does not match germline at one end; this may be a read error. The rearrangement links TRBV4-1 to TRBJ2-7; tentatively, D is TRBD2 (5 bases). Germline V gene sequence: CDR1 MGHRA, CDR2 YSYEKL. CDR3 size: 17 residues. CDR3 sequence reads: CASSQEGISAASYGQYF. In DNA form, the CDR3 reads TGCGCCAGCAGCCAAGAAGGAATTAGCGCGGCCTCCTACGGGCAGTACTTC.

The chain has TRBV9 and TRBJ2-1; 7 bases line up with TRBD2. From germline, CDR1 is SGDLS and CDR2 YYNGEE. Unmatched junction bases numbered 10, after V lost 3 bases and J lost 10 bases. This CDR3 is built from 14 residues. The CDR3 loop reads CASSAVAGVREQFF. Here the CDR3 DNA reads TGTGCCAGCAGCGCGGTTGCGGGGGTAAGGGAGCAGTTCTTC.

The CDR3 region is CASSSYVQGSADTQYF. The CDR3 DNA is TGTGCCAGCAGTTCCTACGTACAGGGGAGCGCAGATACGCAGTATTTT. The rearrangement joins TRBV6-7 to TRBJ2-3, with 7 bases identical to TRBD1. TRBV6-7 is treated as an ORF (open reading frame) with a function not yet certain. The V and J ends lost 4 bases and 4 bases, in that order; junction bases with no gene match: 11. CDR3 size: 16 residues.

The rearrangement links TRBV28 to TRBJ1-2, with D possibly matching TRBD1 (5 bases). Trimming left V 4 bases short and J 4 bases short, with 13 bases between. CDR3 length: 14 residues. Per the germline V gene, CDR1 is MDHEN and CDR2 is SYDVKM. CDR3 nucleotides: TGTGCCAGCAGTTCCCCGACAGATTTCTATGGCTACACCTTC. Encoded protein: CASSSPTDFYGYTF.

The chain couples TRBV7-2 to TRBJ1-6, with 9 bases lining up with TRBD1. Trimming at V came to 5 bases and at J to 8 bases, leaving 4 bases not matched to a gene. Looked up from germline, CDR1 is SGHTA and CDR2 is FQGNSA. The CDR3 has 14 residues. Written as DNA, the CDR3 is TGTGCCAGCAGCCAGGGACAGGGATATTCACCCCTCCACTTT. Translated: CASSQGQGYSPLHF.

The chain employs TRBV12-3 or TRBV12-4 and TRBJ1-5; no definite D call. This CDR3 has 13 residues. Between the trimmed V and J ends, which lost 6 bases and 6 bases, there was a span of 12 bases. Written as DNA, the CDR3 is TGTGCCAGCAGCCCGGGATCCGGTCAGCCCCAGCATTTT. Encoded protein: CASSPGSGQPQHF.

CDR3 in amino acids: CASSYSGRGYEQYF. As DNA, the CDR3 is TGTGCCAGCAGTTACAGCGGGAGGGGTTACGAGCAGTACTTC. This chain connects TRBV6-5 to TRBJ2-7; TRBD2 agrees at 10 bases. V was clipped by 2 bases and J by 4 bases; unmatched bases: 2. This CDR3 has 14 amino acids. The germline V gene has CDR1 MNHEY and CDR2 SVGAGI.

The CDR3 bases are TGTGCCAGCAGAAGGGGGACAGCCAATGAAAAACTGTTTTTT. Its translation is CASRRGTANEKLFF. This chain links TRBV28 with TRBJ1-4; 7 bases are a match to TRBD1. Trimming took 6 bases from V and 5 from J; bases not matched to a gene: 6. The CDR3 totals 14 residues. The germline gives CDR1 MDHEN, CDR2 SYDVKM.

The chain employs TRBV11-3 and TRBJ2-3; 7 nucleotides align to TRBD1. Germline assignment: CDR1 SGHNT and CDR2 YENEEA. This CDR3 contains 14 residues. With 5 bases clipped from V and 4 bases from J, the junction kept 6 bases outside the gene matches. CDR3 region: CASSRRDSADTQYF. The DNA of the CDR3 is TGTGCCAGCAGCAGAAGGGACAGCGCAGATACGCAGTATTTT.

The chain recombines TRBV4-3 with TRBJ2-3, with D hard to call. V was clipped by 0 bases and J by 4 bases, with 14 bases between them. Germline loops: CDR1 LGHNA, CDR2 YSLEER. This CDR3 has 16 amino acids. In DNA, the CDR3 is TGCGCCAGCAGCCAAGATCTGGGCCTTGATGCAGATACGCAGTATTTT. Residues: CASSQDLGLDADTQYF.

This chain uses TRBV24-1 with TRBJ2-1; 9 bases agree with TRBD2. Per germline, CDR1 KGHDR and CDR2 SFDVKD. V trimming: 4 bases; J trimming: 15 bases; junction bases outside the gene matches: 21. This CDR3 comprises 17 residues. The CDR3 spells CATSDSALGGGVVGWFF. The CDR3 nucleotides read TGTGCCACCAGTGACTCCGCCCTGGGCGGGGGGGTAGTGGGTTGGTTCTTC.

The rearrangement uses TRBV6-1 and TRBJ2-5; tentatively, D is TRBD2 (6 bases). Germline loops: CDR1 MNHNS, CDR2 SASEGT. The CDR3 length is 12 residues. V lost 2 bases to trimming and J lost 7 bases, with 8 bases between them. CDR3 bases: TGTGCCAGCAGTGAAAGGAGGGGGACCCAGTACTTC. The encoded protein is CASSERRGTQYF.

The rearrangement uses TRBV24-1 and TRBJ2-7; the match to TRBD1 covers 7 bases. The germline CDR1 and CDR2 sequences are KGHDR and SFDVKD. The CDR3 loop spans 14 amino acids. V lost 3 bases, J lost 5 bases, and 6 bases stayed unmatched. The DNA of the CDR3 is TGTGCCACCAGTGATCCCCTGGACAGGAACGAGCAGTACTTC. Protein product: CATSDPLDRNEQYF.

The rearrangement links TRBV11-3 to TRBJ2-2; TRBD1 agrees at 7 bases. Germline V lookup: CDR1 SGHNT, CDR2 YENEEA. The CDR3 has 17 residues. The junction had 7 bases not matched to a gene; V was cut back by 1 base and J by 2 bases. The CDR3 is CASSLGGTGANTGELFF. The CDR3 nucleotides read TGTGCCAGCAGCTTAGGTGGAACAGGGGCAAACACCGGGGAGCTGTTTTTT.

The rearrangement joins TRBV11-2 to TRBJ1-6; possible D gene TRBD1, 6 bases. CDR1 and CDR2 (germline): SGHAT, FQNNGV. The V gene lost 5 bases and the J gene lost 7 bases, with 15 bases spanning the gap. This CDR3 is built from 15 residues. The CDR3 DNA follows: TGTGCCAGCAGCCAAACTGGACAGTTAAATTCACCCCTCCACTTT. Translation: CASSQTGQLNSPLHF.

This clone was detected once. The rearrangement uses TRBV28 and TRBJ1-1; D is possibly TRBD1 (6 bases). Per the germline V gene, CDR1 is MDHEN and CDR2 is SYDVKM. V was shortened by 5 bases and J by 1 base, with 14 bases between the two germline ends. The CDR3 spans 15 residues. In DNA, the CDR3 is TGTGCCAGCAGTCCCCCCAGGGGTCGGAACACTGAAGCTTTCTTT. It translates to CASSPPRGRNTEAFF.